Listed below are T cell receptor beta chains from one sample, sequenced in a study of spatial heterogeneity in lung cancer. Each CDR3 protein is one row after TCRdb ran MiXCR on the 5' RACE reads. The sample shows 85,000 to 100,000 distinct CDR3 sequences, approximately 12% of them seen only once. The input for sequencing was PBMCs, taken at surgery. The receptor set was obtained from a male donor with early-stage non-small cell lung cancer. Both conserved end residues are part of each CDR3. D genes are given only for firm matches. Size is stated for part of the rows, as once, few or many counts, or as a class when the clone is expanded.

-	-	TRBV7-6	TRBJ1-1	14	CASSREIGGSEAFF	TGTGCCAGCAGCCGGGAGATCGGTGGATCTGAAGCTTTCTTT
TRBD1	-	TRBV7-2	TRBJ1-5	15	CASRLDRAGDQPQHF	TGTGCCAGCAGGCTGGACAGGGCAGGGGATCAGCCCCAGCATTTT
TRBD1	many	TRBV27	TRBJ2-1	15	CASSFGTGAYNEQFF	TGTGCCAGCAGTTTTGGGACAGGGGCATACAATGAGCAGTTCTTC
-	-	TRBV12-3/TRBV12-4	TRBJ1-3	17	CASSLGLGQSSGNTIYF	TGTGCCAGCAGTTTAGGGTTAGGGCAGAGCTCTGGAAACACCATATATTTT
-	-	TRBV14	TRBJ2-2	16	CASSQLAEANTGELFF	TGTGCCAGCAGCCAGCTAGCAGAAGCGAACACCGGGGAGCTGTTTTTT
-	few	TRBV28	TRBJ1-5	15	CASSNPGSGNQPQHF	TGTGCCAGCAGTAACCCAGGGAGCGGCAATCAGCCCCAGCATTTT
TRBD1	few	TRBV20-1	TRBJ2-5	14	CSAPPGQGQETQYF	TGCAGTGCCCCCCCGGGACAGGGTCAAGAGACCCAGTACTTC
-	-	TRBV4-3	TRBJ1-5	15	CASSQDFGSNQPQHF	TGCGCCAGCAGCCAAGATTTTGGCAGCAATCAGCCCCAGCATTTT
-	-	TRBV4-3	TRBJ2-7	17	CASSQDRRMDRNYEQYF	TGCGCCAGCAGCCAAGATAGGAGGATGGATAGGAACTACGAGCAGTACTTC
TRBD1	-	TRBV27	TRBJ1-1	14	CASSYRGVNTEAFF	TGTGCCAGCAGTTACAGGGGTGTCAACACTGAAGCTTTCTTT
TRBD2	few	TRBV6-5	TRBJ2-7	15	CASSRTSGGKYEQYF	TGTGCCAGCAGCCGGACTAGCGGGGGGAAATACGAGCAGTACTTC
TRBD2	few	TRBV10-3	TRBJ2-5	17	CAISAASGGINQETQYF	TGTGCCATCAGTGCGGCTAGCGGGGGTATCAACCAAGAGACCCAGTACTTC
TRBD1	-	TRBV28	TRBJ1-6	14	CASSSGQGLFPLHF	TGTGCCAGCAGTTCCGGACAGGGACTTTTCCCCCTCCACTTT
-	many	TRBV7-9	TRBJ1-3	15	CASSSLGVSGNTIYF	TGTGCCAGCAGCTCACTGGGAGTCTCTGGAAACACCATATATTTT
TRBD2	many	TRBV6-2/TRBV6-3	TRBJ2-3	18	CASSYSNTAGVLRGTQYF	TGTGCCAGCAGTTACTCGAATACAGCGGGAGTCCTTCGAGGTACGCAGTATTTT
-	-	TRBV5-4	TRBJ2-2	14	CASSPVGNTGELFF	TGTGCCAGCAGCCCCGTGGGGAACACCGGGGAGCTGTTTTTT
-	many	TRBV7-9	TRBJ2-5	14	CASSPIGGGETQYF	TGTGCCAGCAGCCCTATAGGCGGCGGGGAGACCCAGTACTTC
-	-	TRBV4-3	TRBJ2-5	14	CASSRTTSEETQYF	TGCGCCAGCAGCCGGACTACCTCAGAAGAGACCCAGTACTTC
TRBD1	-	TRBV6-5	TRBJ2-2	15	CASSQGAVYTGELFF	TGTGCCAGCAGCCAGGGGGCTGTCTACACCGGGGAGCTGTTTTTT
TRBD1	-	TRBV28	TRBJ2-1	14	CASSLGRGYNEQFF	TGTGCCAGCAGTTTAGGCAGGGGGTACAATGAGCAGTTCTTC
-	-	TRBV20-1	TRBJ2-1	14	CSARAGSGYNEQFF	TGCAGTGCCAGGGCGGGGAGTGGGTACAATGAGCAGTTCTTC
-	few	TRBV7-2	TRBJ1-4	14	CASSSQAGGEKLFF	TGTGCCAGCAGCTCTCAGGCGGGAGGTGAAAAACTGTTTTTT
-	-	TRBV3-1	TRBJ1-2	15	CASSQAVGEGYGYTF	TGTGCCAGCAGCCAAGCTGTAGGGGAGGGCTATGGCTACACCTTC
-	few	TRBV9	TRBJ2-3	14	CASSVERGTDTQYF	TGTGCCAGCAGCGTAGAGCGGGGCACAGATACGCAGTATTTT
TRBD2	-	TRBV29-1	TRBJ2-5	14	CSVGPGLRYETQYF	TGCAGCGTCGGACCGGGACTACGTTACGAGACCCAGTACTTC
-	-	TRBV28	TRBJ2-5	14	CASSLAGLKETQYF	TGTGCCAGCAGTTTAGCGGGACTTAAAGAGACCCAGTACTTC
-	many	TRBV5-1	TRBJ2-5	14	CASSLSMGQETQYF	TGCGCCAGCAGCTTATCGATGGGGCAAGAGACCCAGTACTTC
-	-	TRBV5-1	TRBJ2-2	15	CASSLMTAESGELFF	TGCGCCAGCAGCTTGATGACAGCCGAGTCCGGGGAGCTGTTTTTT
-	-	TRBV6-2/TRBV6-3	TRBJ2-6	13	CASAEAGANVLTF	TGTGCCAGCGCCGAAGCTGGGGCCAACGTCCTGACTTTC
TRBD1	-	TRBV30	TRBJ1-6	16	CAWSVRTGWLDSPLHF	TGTGCCTGGAGTGTACGGACAGGATGGTTGGATTCACCCCTCCACTTT
-	few	TRBV29-1	TRBJ2-1	11	CSARSYNEQFF	TGCAGCGCCCGCTCCTACAATGAGCAGTTCTTC
TRBD1	many	TRBV7-2	TRBJ2-6	17	CASSDRTGSSGANVLTF	TGTGCCAGCAGCGACCGGACAGGGAGTTCTGGGGCCAACGTCCTGACTTTC
TRBD2	few	TRBV20-1	TRBJ2-5	17	CSASSGLAVLYQETQYF	TGCAGTGCTAGTTCGGGACTAGCGGTTTTGTACCAAGAGACCCAGTACTTC
TRBD1	few	TRBV20-1	TRBJ2-1	13	CSARFGTGLEQFF	TGCAGTGCTAGGTTCGGGACAGGCCTAGAGCAGTTCTTC
TRBD2	-	TRBV7-2	TRBJ2-1	18	CASSSVVSGSLIYNEQFF	TGTGCCAGCAGCTCAGTCGTCAGCGGGAGTCTGATCTACAATGAGCAGTTCTTC
-	-	TRBV11-1	TRBJ1-1	15	CASSAPGRLNTEAFF	TGTGCCAGCAGCGCCCCGGGGCGGTTGAACACTGAAGCTTTCTTT
TRBD1	-	TRBV20-1	TRBJ2-5	14	CSAVDRKYQETQYF	TGCAGTGCCGTGGACAGGAAGTACCAAGAGACCCAGTACTTC
TRBD1	few	TRBV4-1	TRBJ1-3	15	CASSPDRSSGNTIYF	TGCGCCAGCAGCCCGGACAGGAGCTCTGGAAACACCATATATTTT
TRBD2	few	TRBV25-1	TRBJ2-3	13	CASSLAGVDTQYF	TGTGCCAGCAGCCTAGCGGGGGTAGATACGCAGTATTTT
TRBD2	few	TRBV7-7	TRBJ2-5	16	CASSQRLAGGLETQYF	TGTGCTAGCAGCCAGCGGCTAGCGGGGGGGCTGGAGACCCAGTACTTC
-	few	TRBV27	TRBJ2-2	15	CASSLWAGVIGELFF	TGTGCCAGCAGTTTATGGGCCGGGGTCATCGGGGAGCTGTTTTTT